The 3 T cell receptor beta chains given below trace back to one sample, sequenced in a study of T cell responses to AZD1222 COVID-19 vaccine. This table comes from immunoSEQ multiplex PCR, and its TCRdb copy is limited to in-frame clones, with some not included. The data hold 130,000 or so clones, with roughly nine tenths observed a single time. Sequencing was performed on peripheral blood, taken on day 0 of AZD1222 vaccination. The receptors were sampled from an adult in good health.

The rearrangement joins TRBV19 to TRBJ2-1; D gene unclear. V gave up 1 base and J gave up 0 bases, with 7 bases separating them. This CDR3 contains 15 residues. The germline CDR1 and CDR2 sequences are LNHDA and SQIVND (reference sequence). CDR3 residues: CASSIVMGSYNEQFF. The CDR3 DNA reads TGTGCCAGTAGTATAGTAATGGGCTCCTACAATGAGCAGTTCTTC.

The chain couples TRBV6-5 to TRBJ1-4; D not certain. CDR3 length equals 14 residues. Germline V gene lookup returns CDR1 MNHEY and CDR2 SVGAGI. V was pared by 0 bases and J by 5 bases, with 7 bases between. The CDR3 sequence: CASSYSKGNEKLFF. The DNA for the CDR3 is TGTGCCAGCAGTTACTCGAAAGGGAATGAAAAACTGTTTTTT.

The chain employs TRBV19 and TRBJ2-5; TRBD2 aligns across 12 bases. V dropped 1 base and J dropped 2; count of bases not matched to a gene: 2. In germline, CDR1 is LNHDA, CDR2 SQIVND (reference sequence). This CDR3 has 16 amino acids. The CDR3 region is CASSIGLAGGQETQYF. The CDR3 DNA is TGTGCCAGTAGTATAGGTCTAGCGGGAGGGCAAGAGACCCAGTACTTC.